The rows below give T cell receptor beta chains drawn from one sample of a study of low-dose radiotherapy and immunotherapy resistance in tumors. TCRdb ran MiXCR on the reads and lists one entry per CDR3 protein. The sample consists of 100,000 or so distinct CDR3 sequences, roughly 20% of them appearing once. Specimen: PBMCs, collected after low-dose radiotherapy plus immunotherapy. Receptors were obtained from a male donor with prostate cancer. Both conserved end residues are part of each CDR3. D genes are given only for firm matches. Some rows have no size entry. The others give once, few or many, or a class for an expanded clone.

CDR3nt	CDR3aa	v_gene	j_gene	abundance	d_gene
TGTGCCAGCAGCCTCGGGGGGGGCGAGCAGTACTTC	CASSLGGGEQYF	TRBV12-3/TRBV12-4	TRBJ2-7	many	TRBD2
TGTGCCAGCAGACCGGACTTAGGGGGATCAGGGGAGCTGTTTTTT	CASRPDLGGSGELFF	TRBV7-2	TRBJ2-2	many	NA
TGTGCCAGCAGCTCAAGTATTCCGGGACTAGGGTCGAACACCGGGGAGCTGTTTTTT	CASSSSIPGLGSNTGELFF	TRBV13	TRBJ2-2	many	TRBD2
TGTGCCAGCAGCCAAAAAGGCGTGGGGGATGAAAAACTGTTTTTT	CASSQKGVGDEKLFF	TRBV3-1	TRBJ1-4	few	NA
TGTGCCAGCAGCCCTGTCGGGGGGCAGGGCGATGAGCAGTTCTTC	CASSPVGGQGDEQFF	TRBV11-2	TRBJ2-1	few	NA
TGTGCCAGTAGTATAAGTCAGATCACGGTCGACTATGGCTACACCTTC	CASSISQITVDYGYTF	TRBV19	TRBJ1-2	many	NA
TGTGCCACCAGCAGCCTGGTAGGGGGTCGTTCACCCCTCCACTTT	CATSSLVGGRSPLHF	TRBV15	TRBJ1-6	many	NA
TGTGCTAGCAGCCCCGGGACTAGCGGGGGTGTTGAGCAGTTCTTC	CASSPGTSGGVEQFF	TRBV7-7	TRBJ2-1	many	TRBD2
TGTGCCAGCAGCCGCGCAACCTACACAGATACGCAGTATTTT	CASSRATYTDTQYF	TRBV7-2	TRBJ2-3	many	NA
TGTGCCAGCAGTCTTGGGGGGGGACTCAGGGGAGAGACCCAGTACTTC	CASSLGGGLRGETQYF	TRBV6-1	TRBJ2-5	NA	NA
TGTGCCAGCAGCCGGGACAGGGGTTACGAGCAGTACTTC	CASSRDRGYEQYF	TRBV12-3/TRBV12-4	TRBJ2-7	many	TRBD1
TGTGCCAGCAGCCAAACAGACAGGGGCAATCAGCCCCAGCATTTT	CASSQTDRGNQPQHF	TRBV3-1	TRBJ1-5	NA	TRBD1